This T cell receptor beta chain derives from a study of OX40 agonist ivuxolimab in advanced cancers. Across the study: Having had anti-PD-1, anti-PD-L1 or anti-CTLA-4 therapy before was allowed, and under 50% had some.

With respect to this clone: Its cognate antigen is unknown.

Study findings and constraints: Relative to CD4+, CD8+ T cells held more expanded clones on average. By week 6 at 0.1 to 3.0 mg/kg, blood CD4+ and CD8+ T cells had expanded clonally.

Germline V gene sequence: CDR1 LGHNA, CDR2 YNFKEQ. V was pared by 1 base and J by 0 bases, with 9 bases between. This CDR3 comprises 15 residues. TCRdb's table, derived via immunoSEQ multiplex PCR, lists solely in-frame clones and lacks some. The table shows over 70,000 clones, with about 84% occurring only once. Source: CD4+ or CD8+ T cells sorted from blood, taken in a trial of the OX40 agonist ivuxolimab. This chain joins TRBV4-2 and TRBJ1-1; the D is unclear. The receptor comes from an adult with an advanced solid tumor such as melanoma, head and neck, liver or kidney cancer. The chain's CDR3 is CASSQAWVLNTEAFF. Written as DNA, the CDR3 is TGTGCCAGCAGCCAAGCGTGGGTTCTGAACACTGAAGCTTTCTTT.